Below are 4 T cell receptor beta chains sequenced from a single sample in a study of chemoradiotherapy in HPV16-positive cancers. The data were produced by immunoSEQ multiplex PCR, yet TCRdb's version contains in-frame clones alone and is incomplete. The top ten hold about 2.7% of the sample, which has approximately 10,000 clones, 86% seen once. This sample comprised blood, obtained from a patient who underwent chemoradiotherapy. All receptors come from a human donor with HPV-associated anogenital cancer.

This rearrangement joins TRBV5-1 to TRBJ1-4; the D is unclear. The V gene lost 4 bases and the J gene lost 0 bases, with 7 bases spanning the gap. This CDR3 is 14 amino acids long. CDR1 is SGHRS and CDR2 is YFSETQ in the germline V gene. The CDR3 DNA sequence: TGCGCCAGCAGCCTGGGGTCAACTAATGAAAAACTGTTTTTT. Translation gives CASSLGSTNEKLFF.

This chain links TRBV10-3 with TRBJ2-7, with TRBD2 identical over 8 bases. Germline loops: CDR1 ENHRY, CDR2 SYGVKD. The V segment lost 4 bases and the J segment 3 bases; nucleotides outside the gene matches: 11. This CDR3 spans 16 amino acids. The CDR3 here is CAISAQVGGGIYEQYF. For the CDR3, the DNA is TGTGCCATCAGTGCCCAGGTTGGCGGGGGGATCTACGAGCAGTACTTC.

The gene calls are TRBV6-1 and TRBJ1-1; 7 bases are a match to TRBD1. There are 14 residues in the CDR3. V shed 5 bases, J shed 2 bases, and the junction held 5 bases outside the gene matches. Germline values: CDR1 MNHNS, CDR2 SASEGT. CDR3 in DNA: TGTGCCAGCAGTAGGGGACAGTCCAACACTGAAGCTTTCTTT. Protein product: CASSRGQSNTEAFF.

The chain has TRBV6-6 and TRBJ2-2; D possibly corresponds to TRBD2 (5 bases). Between the trimmed V and J ends, which lost 2 bases and 6 bases, there was a span of 10 bases. CDR3 length: 14 amino acids. Looked up from germline, CDR1 is MNHNY and CDR2 is SVGAGI (reference sequence). The CDR3 protein is CASSYGLGAGELFF. The CDR3 DNA reads TGTGCCAGCAGTTACGGGCTCGGGGCCGGGGAGCTGTTTTTT.